This T cell receptor beta chain was captured by sequencing in a study of blood T cell repertoires in COVID-19. Study in general: Donors in the United States, Italy and Spain gave samples during acute or convalescent COVID-19. PBMCs, B-cell-depleted T cells, or T cells were the source of the cDNA or gDNA that made up the material.

The repertoire was sequenced with immunoSEQ multiplex PCR; TCRdb's copy has only in-frame clones and lacks some. The data show under 200,000 clones, 88% seen once. The CDR3 consists of 17 residues. Germline V gives CDR1 SEHNR, CDR2 FQNEAQ (reference sequence). The V gene end was trimmed by 5 bases and the J gene end by 6 bases; junction bases not matched to a gene: 13. This chain joins TRBV7-9 and TRBJ2-2; 9 nucleotides agree with TRBD2. The clonotype was recovered from a man between 40 and 49 years old with active or convalescent COVID-19. Input material: peripheral blood. DNA of the CDR3: TGTGCCAGCAGCCGAAGGATAGCGGGAGTTAAAGCCGGGGAGCTGTTTTTT. Translated, it gives CASSRRIAGVKAGELFF.